A single sample gave rise to the 10 T cell receptor beta chains below, sequenced in a study of T cells in Graves' hyperthyroidism and ophthalmopathy. TCR beta CDR3 regions were amplified from RNA. First-round RT-PCR of the TCR CDR3 relied on the HTBI primer set. Using its own MiXCR run on the multiplex PCR reads, TCRdb lists one record per CDR3 protein. The sample holds some 560,000 distinct CDR3 sequences; approximately 14% are singletons and the top ten take under 7.5%. Material for sequencing was blood. Receptor source: a woman in her twenties or thirties with Graves' hyperthyroidism.

The chain is built from TRBV6-2 or TRBV6-3 and TRBJ1-5; TRBD1 matches at 9 bases. This CDR3 region has 16 residues. Germline values: CDR1 MNHEY, CDR2 SVGEGT. V was clipped by 2 bases and J by 7 bases; unmatched bases: 9. CDR3 amino acids: CASSYDPGQGRQPQHF. In nucleotides, the CDR3 is TGTGCCAGCAGTTACGACCCGGGACAGGGCCGCCAGCCCCAGCATTTT.

This clonotype was observed many times. This CDR3 is CASSFSGAAYEQYF. The CDR3 DNA reads as TGCGCCAGCAGCTTTAGCGGGGCAGCCTACGAGCAGTACTTC. The chain carries TRBV5-1 and TRBJ2-7, with 8 bases lining up with TRBD2. The CDR3 totals 14 residues. CDR1 SGHRS and CDR2 YFSETQ come from the germline V gene. J gave up 2 bases and V 2 bases, and 3 bases lay outside the gene matches.

The chain uses TRBV2 and TRBJ2-5; no clear D gene. Germline CDR1 and CDR2: SNHLY and FYNNEI. CDR3 length: 13 residues. Trimming stripped 0 bases from V and 1 base from J, with 3 bases between. CDR3 nucleotides: TGTGCCAGCAGTGAAGCAAGCCAAGAGACCCAGTACTTC. This encodes CASSEASQETQYF.

This clonotype was found many times. The rearrangement links TRBV20-1 to TRBJ2-7, with D maybe TRBD2 (6 bases). Germline loops: CDR1 DFQATT, CDR2 SNEGSKA (reference sequence). V was cut by 6 bases and J by 0 bases, with 21 bases left in between. The CDR3 loop spans 16 amino acids. In nucleotides, the CDR3 is TGCAGTGCCTGGCGGGAAGCGTACGCTAGCTCCTACGAGCAGTACTTC. Its protein is CSAWREAYASSYEQYF.

This clonotype was detected a few times. V and J are TRBV20-1 and TRBJ2-1; 9 nucleotides agree with TRBD1. Unmatched junction bases numbered 8, after V lost 5 bases and J lost 9 bases. The germline gives CDR1 DFQATT, CDR2 SNEGSKA (reference sequence). There are 13 residues in the CDR3. The CDR3 coding sequence is TGCAGTGCTCGCGGACAGGGGCGGAGTGAGCAGTTCTTC. Protein sequence: CSARGQGRSEQFF.

This clonotype was counted many times. The chain recombines TRBV11-2 with TRBJ2-1, with D perhaps TRBD1 (6 bases). The germline V gene encodes CDR1 SGHAT and CDR2 FQNNGV. V shed 5 bases and J shed 0 bases, with 20 bases lying between them. CDR3 length: 18 residues. Written as DNA, the CDR3 is TGTGCCAGCAGCCCCCCCCGCGGTCGACAGGCCTCCTACAATGAGCAGTTCTTC. This codes for CASSPPRGRQASYNEQFF. Complete variable domain (other parts from reference TRBV11-2 and TRBJ2-1): EAGVAQSPRYKIIEKRQSVAFWCNPISGHATLYWYQQILGQGPKLLIQFQNNGVVDDSQLPKDRFSAERLKGVDSTLKIQPAKLEDSAVYLCASSPPRGRQASYNEQFFGPGTRLTVL.

In its sample, this clonotype was seen many times. The J gene is TRBJ1-2, the V gene TRBV3-1; TRBD1 agrees at 8 bases. Looked up from germline, CDR1 is LGHDT and CDR2 is YNNKEL (reference sequence). Trimming took 3 bases from V and 2 from J; bases not matched to a gene: 8. The CDR3 extends over 16 amino acids. CDR3 protein: CASSQMGTGVNYGYTF. CDR3 nucleotide sequence: TGTGCCAGCAGCCAGATGGGGACAGGAGTCAACTATGGCTACACCTTC.

This clonotype was seen at least ten times. V gene TRBV10-3 combines with J gene TRBJ2-1, with 8 nucleotides matching TRBD2. The CDR3 length is 15 residues. CDR1 ENHRY and CDR2 SYGVKD come from the germline V gene. V lost 5 bases, J lost 8 bases, and 11 bases stayed unmatched. The CDR3 DNA follows: TGTGCCATCAGTCCAGTTGAGCGGGAGTACGATGAGCAGTTCTTC. Its protein product is CAISPVEREYDEQFF.

This clonotype was recorded many times. This chain links TRBV30 with TRBJ1-2; D is unclear. There are 12 residues in the CDR3. CDR1 is GTSNPN, CDR2 SVGIG, per germline (reference sequence). The V end lost 0 bases, the J end lost 11 bases, and 13 bases lay between the germline ends. This CDR3 reads CAWSVPLYRYTF. The CDR3 DNA reads TGTGCCTGGAGTGTACCCCTCTACCGATACACCTTC.

At least ten counts were recorded for this clonotype. This sequence joins TRBV12-3 or TRBV12-4 and TRBJ2-3; D is uncertain. V was trimmed by 3 bases and J by 5 bases, leaving 9 bases between them. The CDR3 runs 13 residues. CDR3 nucleotides: TGTGCCAGCAGTTTGGTAGTCGGAGATACGCAGTATTTT. This codes for CASSLVVGDTQYF.